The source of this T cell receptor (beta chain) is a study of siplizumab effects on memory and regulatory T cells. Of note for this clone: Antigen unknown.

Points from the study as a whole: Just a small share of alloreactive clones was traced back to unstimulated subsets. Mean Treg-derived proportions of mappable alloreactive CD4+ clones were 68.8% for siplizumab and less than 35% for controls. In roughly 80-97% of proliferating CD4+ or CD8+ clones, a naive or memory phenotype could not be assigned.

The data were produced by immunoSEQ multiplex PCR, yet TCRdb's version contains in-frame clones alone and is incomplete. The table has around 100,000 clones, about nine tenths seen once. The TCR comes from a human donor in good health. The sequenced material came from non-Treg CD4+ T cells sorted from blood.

The CDR3 nucleotides are TGTGCCAGTAGTATTCAGCCAACTAATGAAAAACTGTTTTTT. It codes for CASSIQPTNEKLFF. V and J are TRBV19 and TRBJ1-4; no firm D call. Germline CDR1 is LNHDA and CDR2 is SQIVND (reference sequence). This CDR3 region has 14 residues. V gave up 3 bases and J gave up 0 bases, with 5 bases separating them. Based on the CDR3 plus reference TRBV19 and TRBJ1-4, the full variable domain is DGGITQSPKYLFRKEGQNVTLSCEQNLNHDAMYWYRQDPGQGLRLIYYSQIVNDFQKGDIAEGYSVSREKKESFPLTVTSAQKNPTAFYLCASSIQPTNEKLFFGSGTQLSVL.